These 28 T cell receptor beta chains were sequenced from one sample in a study of PD-1 blockade in mismatch repair-deficient tumors. The assay was immunoSEQ multiplex PCR, and TCRdb's table has in-frame clones only and misses some. Here the sample spans around 100,000 clones, around 80% being singletons. Sequenced material: peripheral blood, taken roughly 13 months after starting pembrolizumab. Receptors were obtained from an adult with mismatch repair-deficient cancer.

The chain combines TRBV5-1 with TRBJ1-1; 8 bases align to TRBD1. Losses at the gene ends were 0 bases for V and 1 base for J; bases not matched to a gene: 2. This CDR3 has 15 residues. The germline V gene encodes CDR1 SGHRS and CDR2 YFSETQ. The CDR3, as DNA: TGCGCCAGCAGCTTGGCAGGGGGCGGGAACACTGAAGCTTTCTTT. Its protein product is CASSLAGGGNTEAFF.

This chain uses TRBV6-6 with TRBJ1-2, with D tentatively TRBD1 (6 bases). CDR1 is MNHNY, CDR2 SVGAGI, per germline (reference sequence). The V gene lost 8 bases and the J gene lost 7 bases, with 14 bases spanning the gap. The CDR3 is made up of 12 amino acids. CDR3 DNA sequence: TGTGCCAGCCTTTCGGGGGCCATTGGCTACACCTTC. This encodes CASLSGAIGYTF.

The chain combines TRBV7-2 with TRBJ2-1; 8 bases are shared with TRBD1. Germline CDR1 is SGHTA and CDR2 is FQGNSA. J was trimmed by 0 bases and V by 3 bases; bases with no gene match: 7. The CDR3 spans 17 residues. The CDR3 is CASSFWTGSISYNEQFF. CDR3 in DNA: TGTGCCAGCAGCTTTTGGACAGGGAGCATCTCCTACAATGAGCAGTTCTTC.

The chain uses TRBV7-8 and TRBJ2-7; D is unresolved. V was shortened by 5 bases and J by 0 bases, with 17 bases between the two germline ends. Germline V gene data show CDR1 as SGHVS and CDR2 as FQNEAQ. The CDR3 runs to 16 residues. The CDR3 nucleotides are TGTGCCAGCAGCCCAACCGGACGGGCCAGCTCCTACGAGCAGTACTTC. Translated: CASSPTGRASSYEQYF.

This clone was counted a single time. J is TRBJ2-7 and V is TRBV7-9; D unclear. Trimming removed 2 bases from V and 2 bases from J, with 19 bases in between. This CDR3 spans 17 amino acids. In germline, CDR1 is SEHNR, CDR2 FQNEAQ (reference sequence). CDR3 residues: CASSLSASVRPPYEQYF. CDR3 nucleotides: TGTGCCAGCAGCTTATCGGCCAGCGTAAGGCCTCCCTACGAGCAGTACTTC.

Concerning this clone: A much bigger clone sits one base away, suggesting this may be a read error. Here the CDR3 reads CASSQDGTSLNEQFF. The DNA of the CDR3 is TGTGCCAGCAGCCAAGATGGGACTAGCTTGAATGAGCAGTTCTTC. The chain has TRBV4-2 and TRBJ2-1; TRBD2 aligns across 9 bases. Trimming at V came to 0 bases and at J to 7 bases, leaving 4 bases not matched to a gene. This CDR3 has 15 amino acids. CDR1 is LGHNA and CDR2 is YNFKEQ in the germline V gene.

The CDR3 is CASTTRSTDTQYF. The CDR3 DNA reads as TGTGCCAGCACTACTAGGAGCACAGATACGCAGTATTTT. The gene calls are TRBV2 and TRBJ2-3, with D possibly TRBD2 on 5 matching bases. Deletions cut 7 bases from V and 0 bases from J, with 8 bases between. CDR3 length: 13 amino acids. Germline CDR1 reads SNHLY; CDR2 reads FYNNEI. Full variable domain (rest looked up from reference TRBV2 and TRBJ2-3): EPEVTQTPSHQVTQMGQEVILRCVPISNHLYFYWYRQILGQKVEFLVSFYNNEISEKSEIFDDQFSVERPDGSNFTLKIRSTKLEDSAMYFCASTTRSTDTQYFGPGTRLTVL.

The chain uses TRBV10-3 and TRBJ2-3; 12 positions agree with TRBD1. The trim removed 2 bases at V and 2 bases at J, leaving 8 bases unmatched. This CDR3 spans 18 amino acids. The germline V gene has CDR1 ENHRY and CDR2 SYGVKD. CDR3 coding DNA: TGTGCCATCAGTGAGGGGACAGGGGGCGCATCCTACACAGATACGCAGTATTTT. Its translation: CAISEGTGGASYTDTQYF.

Only a few counts were recorded for this clone. The CDR3: CAGTLSGRTGELFF. The CDR3 region has the DNA TGTGCCGGGACCTTGAGCGGGAGAACCGGGGAGCTGTTTTTT. V usage is TRBV30 and J usage is TRBJ2-2; 8 positions match TRBD2. The germline V gene encodes CDR1 GTSNPN and CDR2 SVGIG (reference sequence). V trimming: 8 bases; J trimming: 5 bases; junction bases outside the gene matches: 10. This CDR3 has 14 residues.

J is TRBJ2-7 and V is TRBV6-1; no clear D. This CDR3 comprises 12 residues. Trimming took 6 bases from V and 3 from J, leaving 9 bases between them. Germline V gene lookup returns CDR1 MNHNS and CDR2 SASEGT. In DNA form, the CDR3 reads TGTGCCAGCAGCCAGATTTTCTACGAGCAGTACTTC. It encodes CASSQIFYEQYF.

The rearrangement uses TRBV4-3 and TRBJ2-1, with 9 bases matching TRBD2. J gave up 9 bases and V 4 bases, and 10 bases lay outside the gene matches. The germline gives CDR1 LGHNA, CDR2 YSLEER. The CDR3 runs 15 residues. Written as DNA, the CDR3 is TGCGCCAGCAGCCGCCAAGCGGGAGGAAGGATTGAGCAGTTCTTC. Amino acid sequence: CASSRQAGGRIEQFF.

The V call is TRBV10-3, the J call TRBJ2-5, with 7 bases that match TRBD2. There are 14 residues in the CDR3. Germline CDR1 and CDR2: ENHRY and SYGVKD. V was pared by 4 bases and J by 3 bases, with 5 bases of the junction left unmatched. CDR3 region: CAISVGGVKETQYF. Here the CDR3 DNA reads TGTGCCATCAGTGTTGGGGGGGTAAAAGAGACCCAGTACTTC.

The CDR3 protein is CASMGRQGSGNTIYF. The DNA for the CDR3 is TGTGCCAGTATGGGTCGACAGGGGAGCGGAAACACCATATATTTT. The J gene is TRBJ1-3, the V gene TRBV19, with TRBD1 matching over 8 bases. V lost 7 bases, J lost 4 bases, and 9 bases stayed unmatched. The CDR3 covers 15 residues. Germline lookup yields CDR1 LNHDA and CDR2 SQIVND (reference sequence). Based on the CDR3 plus reference TRBV19 and TRBJ1-3, the full variable domain is DGGITQSPKYLFRKEGQNVTLSCEQNLNHDAMYWYRQDPGQGLRLIYYSQIVNDFQKGDIAEGYSVSREKKESFPLTVTSAQKNPTAFYLCASMGRQGSGNTIYFGEGSWLTVV.

This chain links TRBV5-8 with TRBJ2-2, with TRBD2 matching over 8 bases. Trimming cost V 3 bases and J 3 bases; bases outside gene matches: 16. CDR1 and CDR2 from the germline V gene are SGHTS and YDEGEE. This CDR3 region has 19 residues. The CDR3 sequence is CASSSNPTTREDYTGELFF. CDR3 sequence (DNA): TGTGCCAGCAGCTCAAATCCCACTACGCGGGAGGATTACACCGGGGAGCTGTTTTTT.

The V gene is TRBV5-1, the J gene TRBJ2-3, with D uncertain. Trimming left V 6 bases short and J 6 bases short, with 8 bases between. Germline CDR1 SGHRS, CDR2 YFSETQ. There are 11 residues in the CDR3. The CDR3 nucleotides are TGCGCCAGCACCCTGCTGGATACGCAGTATTTT. Translating it yields CASTLLDTQYF.

This clone was counted a few times. The chain is built from TRBV11-2 and TRBJ2-2; TRBD2 agrees at 10 bases. The CDR3 consists of 15 residues. In germline, CDR1 is SGHAT, CDR2 FQNNGV. The V gene end was trimmed by 5 bases and the J gene end by 1 base; junction bases not matched to a gene: 1. The CDR3 spells CASSPSGRNTGELFF. The CDR3 region has the DNA TGTGCCAGCAGCCCTAGCGGGAGGAACACCGGGGAGCTGTTTTTT.

This rearrangement joins TRBV6-5 to TRBJ2-1; 12 bases are a match to TRBD2. Germline CDR1 reads MNHEY; CDR2 reads SVGAGI. This CDR3 spans 13 amino acids. The J segment lost 8 bases and the V segment lost 10 bases, leaving 6 bases of the junction unmatched. Here the CDR3 DNA reads TGTGCCATTCCTAGCGGGAGGGCCCATGAGCAGTTCTTC. This sequence encodes CAIPSGRAHEQFF.

The chain couples TRBV7-3 to TRBJ2-3, with D possibly being TRBD1 (5 bases). This CDR3 region has 14 residues. Trimming shortened V by 5 bases and J by 0 bases, and 9 bases separated the two germline ends. Germline CDR1 is SGHTA and CDR2 is FQGTGA. The CDR3 nucleotides are TGTGCCAGCAGCCTGCAGGGTAGCACAGATACGCAGTATTTT. Translation gives CASSLQGSTDTQYF. The variable domain in full, completed from reference TRBV7-3 and TRBJ2-3, reads GAGVSQTPSNKVTEKGKYVELRCDPISGHTALYWYRQSLGQGPEFLIYFQGTGAADDSGLPNDRFFAVRPEGSVSTLKIQRTERGDSAVYLCASSLQGSTDTQYFGPGTRLTVL.

This clone was counted only a few times. This chain links TRBV10-3 with TRBJ1-1; D is undetermined. The V and J ends lost 5 bases and 0 bases respectively, with 10 bases between them. The germline V gene has CDR1 ENHRY and CDR2 SYGVKD. The CDR3 is made up of 14 amino acids. The CDR3 loop is CAISRAAVNTEAFF. The CDR3 coding sequence is TGTGCCATCAGTAGGGCGGCGGTGAACACTGAAGCTTTCTTT.

The chain combines TRBV7-2 with TRBJ2-1, with 9 bases fitting TRBD2. This CDR3 is built from 17 residues. The V gene end was trimmed by 5 bases and the J gene end by 7 bases; junction bases not matched to a gene: 15. Germline lookup yields CDR1 SGHTA and CDR2 FQGNSA. The CDR3 reads CASSNRFSGSGINEQFF. The CDR3 coding sequence is TGTGCCAGCAGCAACCGGTTTAGCGGGAGCGGGATTAATGAGCAGTTCTTC.

This clone came up once. The chain links TRBV28 to TRBJ1-2; D uncertain. The CDR3 is 15 residues long. V gave up 3 bases and J gave up 3 bases, with 14 bases separating them. CDR1 is MDHEN, CDR2 SYDVKM, per germline. In nucleotides, the CDR3 is TGTGCCAGCAGTTTCCTTTATGACTGGGACTATGGCTACACCTTC. This encodes CASSFLYDWDYGYTF.

The rearrangement joins TRBV9 to TRBJ2-5, with TRBD1 matching 7 bases. In germline, CDR1 is SGDLS, CDR2 YYNGEE. The CDR3 is 17 residues long. J gave up 0 bases and V 1 base, and 9 bases lay outside the gene matches. CDR3 DNA: TGTGCCAGCAGCGTACAGGGGGACATACTGTACCAAGAGACCCAGTACTTC. Translating it yields CASSVQGDILYQETQYF. Using reference TRBV9 and TRBJ2-5 for the parts outside the CDR3, the full variable domain is DSGVTQTPKHLITATGQRVTLRCSPRSGDLSVYWYQQSLDQGLQFLIQYYNGEERAKGNILERFSAQQFPDLHSELNLSSLELGDSALYFCASSVQGDILYQETQYFGPGTRLLVL.

This clone was observed a few times. This chain uses TRBV25-1 with TRBJ1-2; the match to TRBD1 covers 8 bases. V shed 5 bases, J shed 4 bases, and the junction held 6 bases outside the gene matches. Germline V gives CDR1 MGHDK, CDR2 SYGVNS. The CDR3 is made up of 14 amino acids. The CDR3 sequence is CASSTGQGPYGYTF. DNA for the CDR3: TGTGCCAGCAGTACTGGACAGGGACCCTATGGCTACACCTTC.

The gene calls are TRBV7-6 and TRBJ1-2, with a possible D match to TRBD1 (6 bases). Trimming removed 4 bases from V and 3 bases from J, with 12 bases in between. CDR1 SGHVS and CDR2 FNYEAQ come from the germline V gene. The CDR3 extends over 14 amino acids. This CDR3 reads CASSSGAGDYGYTF. The CDR3 DNA reads TGTGCCAGCAGCTCGGGGGCGGGGGACTATGGCTACACCTTC.

This chain joins TRBV13 and TRBJ2-3, with 14 bases lining up with TRBD2. The CDR3 is made up of 16 amino acids. Unmatched junction bases numbered 6, after V lost 4 bases and J lost 6 bases. In germline, CDR1 is PRHDT, CDR2 FYEKMQ (reference sequence). This chain's CDR3 is CASSYGLAGGGDTQYF. For the CDR3, the DNA is TGTGCCAGCAGCTACGGACTAGCGGGAGGAGGGGATACGCAGTATTTT.

The CDR3 sequence: CASTTGSNTGELFF. DNA for the CDR3: TGTGCCAGCACCACAGGGTCGAACACCGGGGAGCTGTTTTTT. The chain combines TRBV27 with TRBJ2-2; perhaps TRBD1 as D (6 bases). Per germline, CDR1 MNHEY and CDR2 SMNVEV (reference sequence). Trimming took 7 bases from V and 0 from J, leaving 9 bases between them. CDR3 size: 14 residues.

This clone has more than one count but fewer than ten. The chain recombines TRBV27 with TRBJ2-3, with D possibly matching TRBD2 (5 bases). The CDR3 consists of 19 residues. Germline values: CDR1 MNHEY, CDR2 SMNVEV (reference sequence). V lost 2 bases and J 0 bases, leaving 21 bases between the germline ends. The CDR3: CASSLRGLYGATSTDTQYF. CDR3 bases: TGTGCCAGCAGTTTACGGGGTTTGTATGGCGCCACGAGCACAGATACGCAGTATTTT.

The CDR3 reads CATSRGTQGVQNIQYF. DNA of the CDR3: TGTGCCACCAGCAGAGGGACACAGGGGGTCCAAAACATTCAGTACTTC. This chain links TRBV15 with TRBJ2-4; TRBD1 agrees at 8 bases. The ends lost 1 base at V and 5 bases at J; junction bases unmatched: 7. The CDR3 consists of 16 residues. Germline lookup yields CDR1 LNHNV and CDR2 YYDKDF (reference sequence).